This T cell receptor delta chain was documented in a study of γδ T cells in repeated Plasmodium falciparum infection. At the level of the study: Samples were taken at baseline, before some infections, and 21 days after each. General study findings and limits: Malian donors came from one small rural village, predominantly one ethnic group.

TCRdb re-called the multiplex PCR reads via CATT. This table holds around 46,000 delta-chain clones, around 2% found once. On this clone itself: The antigen is unknown. The mismatch at residue 19 between this DNA's translation and the TCRdb protein of a much larger clone likely reflects a read error; the protein shown is translated from the DNA.

The germline gives CDR1 TVYSNPD, CDR2 GDNSRS (reference sequence). The CDR3 runs 21 residues. Vgamma9/Vdelta2+ and Vdelta2-negative gammadelta T cells were flow-sorted from PBMC for bulk sequencing. The sample was gamma-delta T cells from blood. The clonotype originates from a pool of human donors (malaria-infected and uninfected, not separated). The chain has TRDV3 and TRDJ1, with 10 bases lining up with TRDD3. DNA for the CDR3: TGTGCCTGGGGGTCGACGAGGAGGTACTGGGGGATCCCCTCCAACACCGATAAACCCATCTTT. Protein sequence: CAWGSTRRYWGIPSNTDKPIF. The complete variable domain, with remaining parts taken from reference TRDV3 and TRDJ1, reads CDKVTQSSPDQTVASGSEVVLLCTYDTVYSNPDLFWYRIRPDYSFQFVFYGDNSRSEGADFTQGRFSVKHILTQKAFHLVISPVRTEDSATYYCAWGSTRRYWGIPSNTDKPIFGKGTRVTVEP.